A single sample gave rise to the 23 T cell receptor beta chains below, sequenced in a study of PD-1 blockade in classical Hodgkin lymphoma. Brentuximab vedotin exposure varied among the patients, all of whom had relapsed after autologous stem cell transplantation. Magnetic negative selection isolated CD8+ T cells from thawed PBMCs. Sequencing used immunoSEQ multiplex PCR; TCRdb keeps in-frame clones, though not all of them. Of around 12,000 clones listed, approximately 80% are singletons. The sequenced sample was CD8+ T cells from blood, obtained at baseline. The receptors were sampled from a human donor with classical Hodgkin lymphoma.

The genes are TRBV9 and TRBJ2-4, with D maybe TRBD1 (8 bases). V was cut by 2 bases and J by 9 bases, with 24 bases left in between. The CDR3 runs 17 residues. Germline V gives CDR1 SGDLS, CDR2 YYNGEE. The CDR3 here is CASSVTDRGSRGGIQYF. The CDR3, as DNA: TGTGCCAGCAGCGTCACCGACAGGGGATCTCGCGGGGGCATTCAGTACTTC. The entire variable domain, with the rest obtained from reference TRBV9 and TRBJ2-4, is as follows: DSGVTQTPKHLITATGQRVTLRCSPRSGDLSVYWYQQSLDQGLQFLIQYYNGEERAKGNILERFSAQQFPDLHSELNLSSLELGDSALYFCASSVTDRGSRGGIQYFGAGTRLSVL.

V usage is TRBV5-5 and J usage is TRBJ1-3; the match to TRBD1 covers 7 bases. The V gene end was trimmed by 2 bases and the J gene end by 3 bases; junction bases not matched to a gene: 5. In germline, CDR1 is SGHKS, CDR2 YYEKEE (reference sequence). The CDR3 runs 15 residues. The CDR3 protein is CASSLGTAGGNTIYF. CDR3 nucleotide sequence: TGTGCCAGCAGCTTAGGGACAGCCGGTGGAAACACCATATATTTT.

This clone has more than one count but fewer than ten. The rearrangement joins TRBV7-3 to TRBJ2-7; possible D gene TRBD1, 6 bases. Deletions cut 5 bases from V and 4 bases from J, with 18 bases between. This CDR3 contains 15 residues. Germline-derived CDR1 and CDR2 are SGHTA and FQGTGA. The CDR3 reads CASSHGTPGVYEQYF. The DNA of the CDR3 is TGTGCCAGCAGCCACGGGACACCCGGTGTATACGAGCAGTACTTC.

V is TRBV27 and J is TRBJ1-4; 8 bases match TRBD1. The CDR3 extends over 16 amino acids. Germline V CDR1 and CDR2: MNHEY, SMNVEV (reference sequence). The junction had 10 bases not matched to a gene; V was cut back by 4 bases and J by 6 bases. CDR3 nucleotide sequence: TGTGCCAGCAGTTCCACTGGACAGGGACTAGATGAAAAACTGTTTTTT. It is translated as CASSSTGQGLDEKLFF.

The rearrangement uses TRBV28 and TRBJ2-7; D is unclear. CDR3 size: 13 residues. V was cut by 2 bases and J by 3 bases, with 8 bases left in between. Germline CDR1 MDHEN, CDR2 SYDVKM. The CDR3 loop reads CASSLNSFYEQYF. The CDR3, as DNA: TGTGCCAGCAGTTTAAACAGCTTCTACGAGCAGTACTTC. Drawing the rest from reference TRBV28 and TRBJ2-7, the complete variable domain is DVKVTQSSRYLVKRTGEKVFLECVQDMDHENMFWYRQDPGLGLRLIYFSYDVKMKEKGDIPEGYSVSREKKERFSLILESASTNQTSMYLCASSLNSFYEQYFGPGTRLTVT.

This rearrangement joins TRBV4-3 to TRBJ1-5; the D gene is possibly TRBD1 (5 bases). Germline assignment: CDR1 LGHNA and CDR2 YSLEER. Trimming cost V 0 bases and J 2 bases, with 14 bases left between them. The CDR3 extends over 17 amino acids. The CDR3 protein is CASSQDGAGLGNQPQHF. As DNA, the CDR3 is TGCGCCAGCAGCCAAGATGGGGCAGGGCTAGGCAATCAGCCCCAGCATTTT.

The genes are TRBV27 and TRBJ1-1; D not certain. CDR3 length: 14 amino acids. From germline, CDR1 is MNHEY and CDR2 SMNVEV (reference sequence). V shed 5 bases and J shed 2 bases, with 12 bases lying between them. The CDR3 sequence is CASSLRAENTEAFF. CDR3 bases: TGTGCCAGCAGTCTCCGGGCGGAAAACACTGAAGCTTTCTTT.

The CDR3 DNA follows: TGTGCCAGCAGCGTAGAAGGGGTGGGGAACGCCTACGAGCAGTACTTC. Translating it yields CASSVEGVGNAYEQYF. The gene calls are TRBV9 and TRBJ2-7; possible D gene TRBD1, 5 bases. The V and J ends lost 0 bases and 2 bases respectively, with 15 bases between them. Germline CDR1 SGDLS, CDR2 YYNGEE. The CDR3 loop spans 16 amino acids.

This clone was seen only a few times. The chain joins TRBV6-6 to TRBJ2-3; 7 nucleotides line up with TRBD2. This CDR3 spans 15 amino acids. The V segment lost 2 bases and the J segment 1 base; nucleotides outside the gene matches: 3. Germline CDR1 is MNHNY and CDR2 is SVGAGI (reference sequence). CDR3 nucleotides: TGTGCCAGCAGTTACCTAGCGGTGGGCACAGATACGCAGTATTTT. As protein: CASSYLAVGTDTQYF.

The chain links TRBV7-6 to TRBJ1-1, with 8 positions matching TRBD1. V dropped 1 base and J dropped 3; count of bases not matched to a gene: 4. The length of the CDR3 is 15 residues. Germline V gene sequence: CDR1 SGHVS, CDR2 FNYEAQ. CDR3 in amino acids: CASSLGQGPYTEAFF. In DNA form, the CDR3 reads TGTGCCAGCAGCTTAGGACAGGGGCCATACACTGAAGCTTTCTTT.

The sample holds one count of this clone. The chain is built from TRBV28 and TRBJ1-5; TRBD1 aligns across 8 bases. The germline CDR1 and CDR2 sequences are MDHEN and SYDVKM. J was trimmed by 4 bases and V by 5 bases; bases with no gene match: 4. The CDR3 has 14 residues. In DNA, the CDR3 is TGTGCCAGCAGTATACGACAGGGGAATCAGCCCCAGCATTTT. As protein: CASSIRQGNQPQHF. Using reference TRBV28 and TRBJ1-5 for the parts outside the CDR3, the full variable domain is DVKVTQSSRYLVKRTGEKVFLECVQDMDHENMFWYRQDPGLGLRLIYFSYDVKMKEKGDIPEGYSVSREKKERFSLILESASTNQTSMYLCASSIRQGNQPQHFGDGTRLSIL.

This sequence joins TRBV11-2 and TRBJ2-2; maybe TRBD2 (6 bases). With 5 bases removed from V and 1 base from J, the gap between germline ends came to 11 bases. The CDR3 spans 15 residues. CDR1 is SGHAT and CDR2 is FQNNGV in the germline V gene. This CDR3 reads CASSPGTGNTGELFF. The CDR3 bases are TGTGCCAGCAGCCCCGGGACTGGGAACACCGGGGAGCTGTTTTTT. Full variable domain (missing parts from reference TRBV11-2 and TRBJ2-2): EAGVAQSPRYKIIEKRQSVAFWCNPISGHATLYWYQQILGQGPKLLIQFQNNGVVDDSQLPKDRFSAERLKGVDSTLKIQPAKLEDSAVYLCASSPGTGNTGELFFGEGSRLTVL.

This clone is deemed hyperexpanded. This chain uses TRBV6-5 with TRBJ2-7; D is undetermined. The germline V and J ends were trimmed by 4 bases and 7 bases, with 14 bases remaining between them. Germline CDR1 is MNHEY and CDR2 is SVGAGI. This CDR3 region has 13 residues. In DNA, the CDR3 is TGTGCCAGCAGTTCCGGCCCCTTAGGGGAGCAGTACTTC. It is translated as CASSSGPLGEQYF.

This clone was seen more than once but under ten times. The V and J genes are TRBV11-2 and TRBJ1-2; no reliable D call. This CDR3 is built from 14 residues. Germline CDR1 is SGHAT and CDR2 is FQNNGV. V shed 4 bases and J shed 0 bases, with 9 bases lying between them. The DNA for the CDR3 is TGTGCCAGCAGCTGGGAGGCAGCTAACTATGGCTACACCTTC. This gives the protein CASSWEAANYGYTF.

The CDR3 DNA follows: TGTGCCAGCAGTTCGCAGGGCTATGAAGCTTTCTTT. Residues: CASSSQGYEAFF. V is TRBV27 and J is TRBJ1-1, with D possibly TRBD1 on 5 matching bases. The CDR3 runs to 12 residues. From germline, CDR1 is MNHEY and CDR2 SMNVEV (reference sequence). Trimming took 4 bases from V and 7 from J, leaving 10 bases between them.

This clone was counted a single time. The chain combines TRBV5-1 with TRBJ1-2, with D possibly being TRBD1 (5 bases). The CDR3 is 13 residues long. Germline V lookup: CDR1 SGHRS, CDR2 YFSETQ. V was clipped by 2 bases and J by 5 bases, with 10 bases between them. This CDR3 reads CASSLGDGYGYTF. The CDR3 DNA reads TGCGCCAGCAGCTTAGGGGATGGGTATGGCTACACCTTC. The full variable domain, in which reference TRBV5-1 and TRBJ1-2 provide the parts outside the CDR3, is KAGVTQTPRYLIKTRGQQVTLSCSPISGHRSVSWYQQTPGQGLQFLFEYFSETQRNKGNFPGRFSGRQFSNSRSEMNVSTLELGDSALYLCASSLGDGYGYTFGSGTRLTVV.

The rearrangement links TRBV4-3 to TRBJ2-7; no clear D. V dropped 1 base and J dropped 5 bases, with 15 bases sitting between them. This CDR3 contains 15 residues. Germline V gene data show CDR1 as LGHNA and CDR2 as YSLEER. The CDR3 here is CASSQVKFLVHEQYF. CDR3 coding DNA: TGCGCCAGCAGCCAAGTGAAGTTTTTGGTCCACGAGCAGTACTTC.

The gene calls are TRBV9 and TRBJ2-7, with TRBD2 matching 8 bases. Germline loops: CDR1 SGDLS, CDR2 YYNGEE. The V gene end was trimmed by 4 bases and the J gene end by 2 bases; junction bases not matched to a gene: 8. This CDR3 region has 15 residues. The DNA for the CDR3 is TGTGCCAGCAGCCCCGAAGCGGGGGCCCCCTACGAGCAGTACTTC. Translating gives CASSPEAGAPYEQYF.

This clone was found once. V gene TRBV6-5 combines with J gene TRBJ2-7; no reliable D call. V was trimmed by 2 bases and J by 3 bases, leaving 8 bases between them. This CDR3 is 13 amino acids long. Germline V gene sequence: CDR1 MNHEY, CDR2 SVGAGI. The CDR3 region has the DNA TGTGCCAGCAGTTACGCGAGGCTCTACGAGCAGTACTTC. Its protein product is CASSYARLYEQYF.

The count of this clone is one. The CDR3 DNA is TGTGCCAGCAGACGAATAACTAGCGGGGTGGGAGATACGCAGTATTTT. Its translation is CASRRITSGVGDTQYF. The chain couples TRBV6-4 to TRBJ2-3, with 10 bases identical to TRBD2. The length of the CDR3 is 16 residues. V lost 6 bases, J lost 5 bases, and 11 bases stayed unmatched. CDR1 MRHNA and CDR2 SNTAGT come from the germline V gene.

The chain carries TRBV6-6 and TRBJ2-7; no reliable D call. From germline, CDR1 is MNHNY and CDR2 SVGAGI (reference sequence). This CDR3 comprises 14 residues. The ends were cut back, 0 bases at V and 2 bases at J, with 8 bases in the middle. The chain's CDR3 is CASSYSADPYEQYF. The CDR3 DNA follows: TGTGCCAGCAGTTACTCGGCCGACCCCTACGAGCAGTACTTC.

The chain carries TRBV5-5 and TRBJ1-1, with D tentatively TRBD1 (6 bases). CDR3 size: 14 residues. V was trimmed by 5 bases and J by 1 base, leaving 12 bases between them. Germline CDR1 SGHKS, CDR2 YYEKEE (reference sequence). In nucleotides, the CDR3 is TGTGCCAGCAGTTTCGGGACATCGAACACTGAAGCTTTCTTT. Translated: CASSFGTSNTEAFF.

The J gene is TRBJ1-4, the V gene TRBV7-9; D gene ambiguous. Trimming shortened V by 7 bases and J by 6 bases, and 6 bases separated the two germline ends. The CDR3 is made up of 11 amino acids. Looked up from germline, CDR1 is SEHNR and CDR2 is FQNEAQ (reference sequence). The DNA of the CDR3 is TGTGCCAGCACCCCGGATGAAAAACTGTTTTTT. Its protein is CASTPDEKLFF.